This T cell receptor (beta chain) was profiled in a study of spatial heterogeneity in lung cancer. About the research overall: Median follow-up for sequenced PBMC samples was about 2 years after resection, when such samples existed.

The V end lost 4 bases, the J end lost 8 bases, and 20 bases lay between the germline ends. The CDR3 runs 16 residues. Germline lookup yields CDR1 LGHDT and CDR2 YNNKEL (reference sequence). This clonotype was seen ten or more times. TCRdb re-derived calls from the 5' RACE reads in MiXCR, one entry per CDR3 protein. The table lists approximately 39,000 distinct CDR3 sequences, over 6.5% of them singletons. Time point given: blood at routine non-recurrence follow-up after resection. Tumor, nontumor lung or frozen PBMC supplied whole RNA that was sequenced unsorted. V gene TRBV3-1 combines with J gene TRBJ1-4; a possible D gene is TRBD1 (5 bases). Material: PBMCs, obtained at follow-up. This clonotype originated in a male donor with early-stage non-small cell lung cancer. The CDR3 spells CASSPNRTGGEEKLFF. In nucleotides, the CDR3 is TGTGCCAGCAGCCCTAATCGAACAGGCGGAGAAGAAAAACTGTTTTTT.